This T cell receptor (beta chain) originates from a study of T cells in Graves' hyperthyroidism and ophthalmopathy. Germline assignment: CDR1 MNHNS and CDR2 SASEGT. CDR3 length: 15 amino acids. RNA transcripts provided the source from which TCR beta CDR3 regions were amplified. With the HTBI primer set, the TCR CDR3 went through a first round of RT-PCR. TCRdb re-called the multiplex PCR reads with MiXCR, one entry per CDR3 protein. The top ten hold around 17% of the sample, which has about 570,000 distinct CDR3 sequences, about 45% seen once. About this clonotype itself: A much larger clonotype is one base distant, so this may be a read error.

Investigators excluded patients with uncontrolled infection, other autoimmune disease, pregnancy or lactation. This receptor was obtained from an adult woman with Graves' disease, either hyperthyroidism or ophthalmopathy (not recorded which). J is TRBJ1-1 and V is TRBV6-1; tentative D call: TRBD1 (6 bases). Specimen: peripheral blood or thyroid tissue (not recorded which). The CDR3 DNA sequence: TGTGCCAGCAGTCGGAGGGACAAAATGAACGCTGAAGCTTTCTTT. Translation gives CASSRRDKMNAEAFF.